This TCR beta chain comes out of a study of cytomegalovirus exposure and HLA in healthy donors. Overall study results and limits: Researchers catalogued some 160 TCR beta chains as cytomegalovirus-associated. Published work reported that the classifier diagnosed cytomegalovirus status with high specificity and sensitivity.

TCRdb's table, derived via immunoSEQ multiplex PCR, lists solely in-frame clones and lacks some. The sample carries around 75,000 clones, around 85% recorded once. As for this clone: Its cognate antigen is unknown.

The CDR3 is made up of 16 amino acids. Germline V gene lookup returns CDR1 GTSNPN and CDR2 SVGIG (reference sequence). With 3 bases removed from V and 6 bases from J, the gap between germline ends came to 20 bases. The validation cohort, a group of more than 95 subjects, included the donors and was separate from the roughly 620-subject first cohort. This receptor was taken from a man aged 30-40 years in good health and CMV-seronegative. Material for sequencing was PBMCs. This chain uses TRBV30 with TRBJ1-4; TRBD1 is a possible D gene (6 bases). In DNA, the CDR3 is TGTGCCTGGAGAGATGAAGGGGGTCTGAGGGATGAAAAACTGTTTTTT. Its translation: CAWRDEGGLRDEKLFF.